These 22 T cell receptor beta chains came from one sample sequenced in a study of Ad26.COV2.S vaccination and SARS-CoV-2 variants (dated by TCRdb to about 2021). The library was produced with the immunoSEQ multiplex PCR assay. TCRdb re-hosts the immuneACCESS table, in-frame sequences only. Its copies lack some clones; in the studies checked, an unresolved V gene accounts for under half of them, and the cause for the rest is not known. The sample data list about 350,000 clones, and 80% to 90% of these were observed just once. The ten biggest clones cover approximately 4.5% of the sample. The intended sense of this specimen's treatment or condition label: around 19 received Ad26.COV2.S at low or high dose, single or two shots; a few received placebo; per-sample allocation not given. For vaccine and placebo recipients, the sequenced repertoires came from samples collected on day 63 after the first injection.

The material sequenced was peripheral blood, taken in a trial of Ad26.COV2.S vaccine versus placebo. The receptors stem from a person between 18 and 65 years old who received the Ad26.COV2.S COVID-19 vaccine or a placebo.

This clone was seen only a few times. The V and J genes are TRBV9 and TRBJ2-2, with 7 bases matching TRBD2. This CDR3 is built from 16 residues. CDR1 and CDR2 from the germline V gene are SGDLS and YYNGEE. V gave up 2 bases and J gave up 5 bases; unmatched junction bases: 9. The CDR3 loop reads CASSVLGGLPTGELFF. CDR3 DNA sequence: TGTGCCAGCAGCGTCCTGGGGGGACTACCAACCGGGGAGCTGTTTTTT.

In DNA, the CDR3 is TGCGCCAGCAGCCCGAGCGGGAGGACCAATGAGCAGTTCTTC. Translated, it gives CASSPSGRTNEQFF. J is TRBJ2-1 and V is TRBV10-1, with 9 bases matching TRBD2. J gave up 6 bases and V 6 bases, and 6 bases lay outside the gene matches. This CDR3 comprises 14 residues. Germline CDR1 reads WNHNN; CDR2 reads SYGVQD (reference sequence).

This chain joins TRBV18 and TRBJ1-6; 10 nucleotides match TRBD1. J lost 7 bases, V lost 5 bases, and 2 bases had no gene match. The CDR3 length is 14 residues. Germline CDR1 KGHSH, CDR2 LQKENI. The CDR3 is CASSTDRGNSPLHF. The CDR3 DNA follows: TGTGCCAGCTCAACGGACAGGGGGAATTCACCCCTCCACTTT.

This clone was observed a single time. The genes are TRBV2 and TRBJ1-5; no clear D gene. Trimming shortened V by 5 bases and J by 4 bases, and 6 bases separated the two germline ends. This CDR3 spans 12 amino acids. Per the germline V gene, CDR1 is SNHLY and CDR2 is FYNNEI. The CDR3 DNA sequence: TGTGCCAGCAGTAACACAAATCAGCCCCAGCATTTT. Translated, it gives CASSNTNQPQHF.

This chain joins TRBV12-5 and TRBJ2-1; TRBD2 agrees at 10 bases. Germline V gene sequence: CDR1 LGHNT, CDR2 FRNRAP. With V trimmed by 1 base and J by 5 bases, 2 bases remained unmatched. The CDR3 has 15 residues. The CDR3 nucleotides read TGTGCTAGTGGTTTGGGGCTAGCGGGAGACAATGAGCAGTTCTTC. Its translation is CASGLGLAGDNEQFF.

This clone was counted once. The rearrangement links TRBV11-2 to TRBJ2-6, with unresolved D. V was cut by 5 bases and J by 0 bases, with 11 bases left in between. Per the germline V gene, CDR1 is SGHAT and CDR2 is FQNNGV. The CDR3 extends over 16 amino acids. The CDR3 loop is CASSRAESSGANVLTF. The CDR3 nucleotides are TGTGCCAGCAGCCGAGCTGAGAGCTCTGGGGCCAACGTCCTGACTTTC.

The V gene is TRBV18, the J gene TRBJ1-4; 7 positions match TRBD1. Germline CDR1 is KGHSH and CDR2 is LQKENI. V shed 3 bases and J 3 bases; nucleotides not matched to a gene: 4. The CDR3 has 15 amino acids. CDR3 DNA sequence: TGTGCCAGCTCACCTAGACAGGGACCTAATGAAAAACTGTTTTTT. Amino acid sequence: CASSPRQGPNEKLFF.

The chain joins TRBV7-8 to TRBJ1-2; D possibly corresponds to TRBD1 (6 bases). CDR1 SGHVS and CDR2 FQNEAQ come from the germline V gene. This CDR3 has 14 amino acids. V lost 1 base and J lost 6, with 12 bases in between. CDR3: CASSLVWGGDGYTF. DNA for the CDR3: TGTGCCAGCAGCTTAGTCTGGGGGGGCGATGGCTACACCTTC.

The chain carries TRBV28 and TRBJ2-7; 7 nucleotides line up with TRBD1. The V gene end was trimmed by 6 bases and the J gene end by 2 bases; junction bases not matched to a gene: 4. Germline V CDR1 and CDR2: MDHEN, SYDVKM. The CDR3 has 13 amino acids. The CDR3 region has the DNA TGTGCCAGCAGATCCACAGGGGCCTACGAGCAGTACTTC. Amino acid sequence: CASRSTGAYEQYF.

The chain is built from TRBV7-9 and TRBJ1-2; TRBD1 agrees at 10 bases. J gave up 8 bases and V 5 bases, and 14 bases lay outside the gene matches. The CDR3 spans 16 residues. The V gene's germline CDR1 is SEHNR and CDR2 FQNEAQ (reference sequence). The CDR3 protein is CASSASGTGVAEGYTF. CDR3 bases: TGTGCCAGCAGCGCGTCCGGGACAGGGGTGGCAGAAGGCTACACCTTC.

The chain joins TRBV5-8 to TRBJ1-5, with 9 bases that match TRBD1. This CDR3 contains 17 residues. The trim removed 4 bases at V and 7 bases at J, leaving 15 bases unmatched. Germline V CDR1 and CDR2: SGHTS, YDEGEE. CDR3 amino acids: CASSTRDRVFSSQPQHF. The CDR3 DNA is TGTGCCAGCAGCACCAGGGACAGGGTATTCTCTTCGCAGCCCCAGCATTTT.

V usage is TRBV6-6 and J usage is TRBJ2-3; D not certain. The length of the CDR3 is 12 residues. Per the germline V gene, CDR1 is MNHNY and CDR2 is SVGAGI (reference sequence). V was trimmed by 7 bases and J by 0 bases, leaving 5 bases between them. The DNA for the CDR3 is TGTGCCAGCAAGGCGAGCACAGATACGCAGTATTTT. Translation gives CASKASTDTQYF.

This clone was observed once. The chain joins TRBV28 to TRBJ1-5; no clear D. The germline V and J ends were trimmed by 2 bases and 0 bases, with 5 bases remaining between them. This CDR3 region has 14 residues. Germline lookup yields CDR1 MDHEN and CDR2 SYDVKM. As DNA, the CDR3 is TGTGCCAGCAGTTTAGATGGTAGCAATCAGCCCCAGCATTTT. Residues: CASSLDGSNQPQHF.

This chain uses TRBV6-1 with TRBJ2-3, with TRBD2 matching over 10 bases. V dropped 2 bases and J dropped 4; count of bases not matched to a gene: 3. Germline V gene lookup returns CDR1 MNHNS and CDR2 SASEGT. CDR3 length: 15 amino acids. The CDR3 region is CASSESAGGPDTQYF. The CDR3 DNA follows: TGTGCCAGCAGTGAATCAGCGGGGGGGCCAGATACGCAGTATTTT.

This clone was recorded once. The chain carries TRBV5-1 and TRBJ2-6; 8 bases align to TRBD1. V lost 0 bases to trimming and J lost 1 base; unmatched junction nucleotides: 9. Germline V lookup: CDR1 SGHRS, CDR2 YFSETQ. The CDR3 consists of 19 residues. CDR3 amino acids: CASSLGGTGPPSGANVLTF. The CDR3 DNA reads TGCGCCAGCAGCTTGGGGGGGACAGGTCCACCATCTGGGGCCAACGTCCTGACTTTC.

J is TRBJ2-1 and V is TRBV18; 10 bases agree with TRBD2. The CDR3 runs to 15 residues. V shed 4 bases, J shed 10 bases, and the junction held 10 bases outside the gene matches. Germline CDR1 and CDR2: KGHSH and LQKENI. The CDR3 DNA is TGTGCCAGCTCACGAAAGTCTAGCGGGAGCAACGAGCAGTTCTTC. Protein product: CASSRKSSGSNEQFF.

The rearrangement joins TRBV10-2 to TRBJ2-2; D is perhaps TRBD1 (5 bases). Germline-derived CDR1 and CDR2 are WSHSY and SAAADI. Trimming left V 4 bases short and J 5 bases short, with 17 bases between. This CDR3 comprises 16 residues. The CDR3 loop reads CASSVGREPLTGELFF. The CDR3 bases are TGCGCCAGCAGTGTGGGCAGGGAACCCCTGACCGGGGAGCTGTTTTTT.

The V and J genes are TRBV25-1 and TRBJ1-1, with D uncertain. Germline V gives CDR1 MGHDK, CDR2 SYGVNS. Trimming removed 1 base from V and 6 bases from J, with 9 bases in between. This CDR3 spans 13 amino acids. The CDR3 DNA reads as TGTGCCAGCAGTGAATTTGGGCAAGCTGAAGCTTTCTTT. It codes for CASSEFGQAEAFF.

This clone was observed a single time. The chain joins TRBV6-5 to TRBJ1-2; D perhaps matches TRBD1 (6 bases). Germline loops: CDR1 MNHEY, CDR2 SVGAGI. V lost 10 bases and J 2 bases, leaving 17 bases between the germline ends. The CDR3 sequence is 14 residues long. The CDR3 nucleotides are TGTGCCACGGGGGCGGGCGTGCTCAACTATGGCTACACCTTC. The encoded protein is CATGAGVLNYGYTF.

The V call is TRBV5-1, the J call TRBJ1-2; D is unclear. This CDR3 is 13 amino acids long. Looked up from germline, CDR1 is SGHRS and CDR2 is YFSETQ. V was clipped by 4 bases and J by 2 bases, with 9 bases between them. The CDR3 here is CASSPSGNYGYTF. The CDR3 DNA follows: TGCGCCAGCAGCCCCAGCGGGAACTATGGCTACACCTTC. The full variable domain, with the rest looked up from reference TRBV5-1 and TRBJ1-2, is KAGVTQTPRYLIKTRGQQVTLSCSPISGHRSVSWYQQTPGQGLQFLFEYFSETQRNKGNFPGRFSGRQFSNSRSEMNVSTLELGDSALYLCASSPSGNYGYTFGSGTRLTVV.

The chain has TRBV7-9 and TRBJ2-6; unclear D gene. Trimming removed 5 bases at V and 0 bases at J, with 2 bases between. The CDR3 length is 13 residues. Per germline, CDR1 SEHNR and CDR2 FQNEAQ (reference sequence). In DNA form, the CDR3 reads TGTGCCAGCAGCCGCTCTGGGGCCAACGTCCTGACTTTC. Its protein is CASSRSGANVLTF.

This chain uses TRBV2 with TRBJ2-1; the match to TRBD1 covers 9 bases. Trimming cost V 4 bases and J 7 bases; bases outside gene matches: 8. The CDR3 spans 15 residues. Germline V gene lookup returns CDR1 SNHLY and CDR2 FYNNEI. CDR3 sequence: CASSADRGEWNEQFF. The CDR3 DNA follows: TGTGCCAGCAGTGCGGACAGGGGTGAGTGGAATGAGCAGTTCTTC.